The following is a TCR beta chain sequence with its context. The data originate from a study of blood T cell repertoires in COVID-19. Study-wide context: Samples of COVID-19 (acute and convalescent) were obtained from the United States, Italy and Spain.

Per the authors' pipeline: Nucleated cell counts were estimated from reference gene primer amplification. The assay was immunoSEQ multiplex PCR, and TCRdb's table has in-frame clones only and misses some. The D gene and trimming were derived from the DNA, and the V and J assignments and clone size from that table. Here the sample spans about 430,000 clones, 75% to 90% being singletons. This clonotype was obtained from a man in his thirties or forties who had recovered from COVID-19. Sequenced sample: PBMCs or T cells enriched from blood (not recorded which).

The CDR3 bases are TGTGCCAGCAGCTTTGTAGCGGGAGTTGCGGGAGATCGGTACTTC. Translation gives CASSFVAGVAGDRYF. This chain joins TRBV5-8 and TRBJ2-4, with 9 bases aligning to TRBD2. J was trimmed by 15 bases and V by 2 bases; bases with no gene match: 15. The germline gives CDR1 SGHTS, CDR2 YDEGEE. CDR3 length equals 15 residues.